This T cell receptor (beta chain) was sequenced for a study of T cell repertoires in cytomegalovirus infection. This clonotype showed up just a few times. This CDR3 region has 15 residues. In germline, CDR1 is MGHRA, CDR2 YSYEKL. The V gene lost 1 base and the J gene lost 3 bases, with 13 bases spanning the gap. TCRdb analysed the reads with MiXCR anew, one entry per CDR3 protein. The sample has 170,000 or so distinct CDR3 sequences, 17% seen once. The clonotype comes from a human donor in good health (CMV status not recorded). Some clones in this sample may be carry-over from other donors' samples. The chain is built from TRBV4-1 and TRBJ2-7; possible D gene TRBD1, 5 bases. Input material: CD8+ T cells from PBMCs. Here the CDR3 reads CASSQGQDKLYEQYF. The CDR3 region has the DNA TGCGCCAGCAGCCAAGGCCAGGACAAACTCTACGAGCAGTACTTC.